The TCR beta chain under discussion was sequenced for a study of T cell repertoires in cytomegalovirus infection. The CDR3 contains 14 residues. Trimming cost V 10 bases and J 4 bases; bases outside gene matches: 10. Germline CDR1 and CDR2: SGHVS and FNYEAQ. This clonotype was detected ten times or more. One entry per CDR3 protein, called by TCRdb with MiXCR from the reads. The table shows roughly 630,000 distinct CDR3 sequences, with approximately 24% occurring only once. The source material was CD8+ T cells from PBMCs. This chain joins TRBV7-6 and TRBJ2-7; 10 bases align to TRBD2. This TCR was sampled from a human donor in good health (CMV status not recorded). Some clones in this sample may be carry-over from other donors' samples. The CDR3 loop reads CATRALAGAYEQYF. The CDR3 nucleotides read TGTGCCACTCGGGCTCTAGCGGGGGCGTACGAGCAGTACTTC.